These T cell receptor beta chains were read from a single sample in a study of T cells after yellow fever vaccination. TCRdb processed the 5' RACE reads anew with MiXCR; each CDR3 protein has one entry. The data contain roughly 260,000 distinct CDR3 sequences, roughly 13% of them singletons. Source: CD4+ T cells sorted from PBMCs, taken 45 days after the yellow fever booster vaccination. Receptors were obtained from a man aged 25-45 years who received the YFV17D yellow fever vaccine. Each CDR3 is given with its conserved first and last residue. Fields, in order: clone size, J gene, D gene, V gene, CDR3 DNA, CDR3 protein. The D gene is left open where the match is weak. Some rows have no size entry. The others give once, few or many, or a class for an expanded clone.

NA TRBJ2-7 TRBD2 TRBV3-1 TGTGCCAGCAGCCAAGTGGGACTAGCGAGGGAGCAGTACTTC CASSQVGLAREQYF
few TRBJ2-7 TRBD2 TRBV5-1 TGCGCCAGCAAACAATGGACTAGCGGGACGTACGAGCAGTACTTC CASKQWTSGTYEQYF
few TRBJ1-6 NA TRBV6-1 TGTGCCAGCAGAGTGGACAGAAATTCACCCCTCCACTTT CASRVDRNSPLHF
few TRBJ2-7 NA TRBV2 TGTGCCAGCACCTCGGGACACGGCCCCTACGAGCAGTACTTC CASTSGHGPYEQYF
NA TRBJ2-1 TRBD2 TRBV3-1 TGTGCCAGCAGCCAAACGATAGGACTAGCGGGAGCCGAACAGAATGAGCAGTTCTTC CASSQTIGLAGAEQNEQFF
NA TRBJ2-1 NA TRBV20-1 TGCAGTGCTAGAGACGTAGCGAGAAGCTCCTACAATGAGCAGTTCTTC CSARDVARSSYNEQFF
few TRBJ2-4 TRBD2 TRBV7-9 TGTGCCAGCACCGGACTGGGACTAAGGGACATTCAGTACTTC CASTGLGLRDIQYF
many TRBJ2-5 NA TRBV12-3/TRBV12-4 TGTGCCAGCAGTTTAGCCCGGTCCTGGGAGACCCAGTACTTC CASSLARSWETQYF
NA TRBJ2-3 TRBD2 TRBV7-9 TGTGCCAGCAGCTCCCCCCCCAGCGGGAGCTGGTCAGATACGCAGTATTTT CASSSPPSGSWSDTQYF
NA TRBJ1-1 NA TRBV7-2 TGTGCCAGCAGCTTACTAGGGGCCGAGAACACTGAAGCTTTCTTT CASSLLGAENTEAFF
once TRBJ2-2 NA TRBV18 TGTGCCAGCTCACGCCGGGAATCCACCGGGGAGCTGTTTTTT CASSRRESTGELFF
few TRBJ2-3 TRBD2 TRBV27 TGTGCCAGCACCCCTAGCGGTAGCACAGATACGCAGTATTTT CASTPSGSTDTQYF
NA TRBJ2-2 NA TRBV12-5 TGTGCTAGAGGGCTATCAGGGACCGGGGAGCTGTTTTTT CARGLSGTGELFF
many TRBJ1-1 NA TRBV15 TGTGCCACCAGCAGAGTCAGCATGAACACTGAAGCTTTCTTT CATSRVSMNTEAFF
NA TRBJ2-7 TRBD2 TRBV5-1 TGCGCCAGCAGCTTGGGAATCGGACAAGGACTAGCGGGATCCTACGAGCAGTACTTC CASSLGIGQGLAGSYEQYF
few TRBJ2-7 TRBD2 TRBV20-1 TGCAGTGCTAACAGCGGGAGGGCCCACGAGCAGTACTTC CSANSGRAHEQYF
NA TRBJ2-2 NA TRBV5-1 TGCGCCAGCAGCTTGGTAACACAGAACACCGGGGAGCTGTTTTTT CASSLVTQNTGELFF
few TRBJ2-7 NA TRBV27 TGTGCCAGCAGTTTATTTACCCCAAACCTCTCCGAGCAGTACTTC CASSLFTPNLSEQYF
NA TRBJ2-4 TRBD1 TRBV7-9 TGTGCCAGCAGCTTTACAGGGGGGATTCAGTACTTC CASSFTGGIQYF
NA TRBJ2-5 NA TRBV5-1 TGCGCCAGCAGCCCTCCCCAGGGAGGAGGAGGGGAGACCCAGTACTTC CASSPPQGGGGETQYF
few TRBJ2-1 NA TRBV2 TGTGCCAGCACCAGATTGGGGGTGAGCTCCTACAATGAGCAGTTCTTC CASTRLGVSSYNEQFF
NA TRBJ2-7 TRBD1 TRBV20-1 TGCAGTGCTAGAACGGGACAGGGGGCCTACGAGCAGTACTTC CSARTGQGAYEQYF
NA TRBJ2-7 TRBD1 TRBV28 TGTGCCAGCTTAAGACAGGGGCTTAAAACCTACGAGCAGTACTTC CASLRQGLKTYEQYF
NA TRBJ2-2 NA TRBV4-3 TGCGCCAGCAGCCAGAAGAGGGACTGGAACACCGGGGAGCTGTTTTTT CASSQKRDWNTGELFF
few TRBJ2-7 NA TRBV20-1 TGCAGTGCTAGGATCCAGGGCTGGCTACGAGGGCAGTACTTC CSARIQGWLRGQYF
few TRBJ2-5 NA TRBV7-7 TGTGCTAGCAGCTTAGGTTTGCTAGAAGAGACCCAGTACTTC CASSLGLLEETQYF
few TRBJ2-2 NA TRBV7-9 TGTGCCAGCAGCCTCGGGTCTCTAAGTTGGCTGTTTTTT CASSLGSLSWLFF
NA TRBJ2-2 NA TRBV20-1 TGCAGTGCTACAGATGGGGGAAGGAACACCGGGGAGCTGTTTTTT CSATDGGRNTGELFF
NA TRBJ2-7 TRBD2 TRBV7-6 TGTGTCAGCAGCTTAGAGATCCGGGAGGGCCCCTACGAGCAGTACTTC CVSSLEIREGPYEQYF
few TRBJ2-1 TRBD2 TRBV5-5 TGTGCCAGCAGCTGGGGGTCTGCGCGGGAGGGCCCGTTCTTC CASSWGSAREGPFF
NA TRBJ1-1 NA TRBV7-9 TGTGCCAGCAGCTTTGGCAGGGGGAACACTGAAGCTTTCTTT CASSFGRGNTEAFF
NA TRBJ2-1 TRBD1 TRBV15 TGTGCCACCAGCGTGAACCGGATGTGGGAAGGGGGCGAGCAGTTCTTC CATSVNRMWEGGEQFF
many TRBJ2-5 TRBD2 TRBV5-1 TGTGCCAGCAGCTTAGCGGGAGGGCAAGAGACCCAGTACTTC CASSLAGGQETQYF
few TRBJ1-1 NA TRBV5-1 TGCGCCAGCGCAGGGGACACTGAAGCTTTCTTT CASAGDTEAFF
many TRBJ2-1 NA TRBV7-2 TGTGCCAGCAGCTCATTCGGGAACCCCAATGAGCAGTTCTTC CASSSFGNPNEQFF
NA TRBJ2-1 NA TRBV9 TGTGCCAGCAGCGTGGTCGCCAATGAGCAGTTCTTC CASSVVANEQFF
NA TRBJ2-5 NA TRBV6-2/TRBV6-3 TGTGCCAGTCTAAGACAGGCGGGAGAGACCCAGTACTTC CASLRQAGETQYF
NA TRBJ2-5 TRBD2 TRBV29-1 TGCAGCGCCCGAAGTTCAATAGCGGGCACCCAAGAGACCCAGTACTTC CSARSSIAGTQETQYF
NA TRBJ2-3 NA TRBV10-1 TGCGCCAGCAGTGAGTCGATATCATCCCCGGAGGGGAATACGCAGTATTTT CASSESISSPEGNTQYF
NA TRBJ2-4 TRBD2 TRBV5-1 TGCGCCAGCAGCTCGGTGGATAGCGGGCGCGCAAAGGACATTCAGTACTTC CASSSVDSGRAKDIQYF
few TRBJ2-5 NA TRBV20-1 TGCAGTGCGGAGGGGTACCAAGAGACCCAGTACTTC CSAEGYQETQYF
many TRBJ1-1 NA TRBV12-3/TRBV12-4 TGTGCCAGCAGTTTAGCCCAGCTTGGAGCTTTCTTT CASSLAQLGAFF
few TRBJ2-5 NA TRBV5-1 TGCGCCAGCAGCTTGTCTGGGCTTGGGGAGACCCAGTACTTC CASSLSGLGETQYF
few TRBJ2-1 NA TRBV25-1 NA CASSNVGTGSIF
NA TRBJ2-1 NA TRBV3-1 TGTGCCAGCAGCCAAGTTGGCAGATCAGAGCAGTTCTTC CASSQVGRSEQFF
NA TRBJ2-7 TRBD2 TRBV7-3 TGTGCCAGCAGCTTAAGAGACAGCTTTCGGGCTAGCGGGAAATCCTACGAGCAGTACTTC CASSLRDSFRASGKSYEQYF
NA TRBJ2-5 NA TRBV7-9 TGTGCCAGCAGCTTACTGGGACGAGTGGGAGAGACCCAGTACTTC CASSLLGRVGETQYF
few TRBJ2-5 TRBD2 TRBV5-1 TGCGCCAGCAGCCCGGGACTAGCGGGAGGCCCTGAAGAGACCCAGTACTTC CASSPGLAGGPEETQYF
NA TRBJ2-7 NA TRBV21-1 TGTGCCAGCAGCGAAGACGGGACAGGGGTAAGCCACGAGCAGTACTTC CASSEDGTGVSHEQYF
few TRBJ2-7 TRBD2 TRBV30 TGTGCCTGGAGTGTGGGAGGGAGCTCCTACGAGCAGTACTTC CAWSVGGSSYEQYF
NA TRBJ2-3 TRBD1 TRBV12-5 TGTGCTAGTGGTTTCGGACAGGGTGGCACAGATACGCAGTATTTT CASGFGQGGTDTQYF
few TRBJ2-7 NA TRBV20-1 TGCAGTGCTAGGTCTACCGGGACAAGCTCCTACGAGCAGTACTTC CSARSTGTSSYEQYF
few TRBJ2-1 NA TRBV5-1 TGCGCCAGCAGCTTGGCAGGGATCGACAATGAGCAGTTCTTC CASSLAGIDNEQFF
few TRBJ1-5 NA TRBV27 TGTGCCAGCAGGCCCGGGGGGGTTGTGCAGCCCCAGCATTTT CASRPGGVVQPQHF
many TRBJ2-1 NA TRBV20-1 TGCAGTGCTAGAGATCGATCGGGAGCCTTATACAATGAGCAGTTCTTC CSARDRSGALYNEQFF
few TRBJ2-2 TRBD1 TRBV27 TGTGCCAGCAGTTTAGGGTCGGGACAGGGCTTTAACACCGGGGAGCTGTTTTTT CASSLGSGQGFNTGELFF
few TRBJ2-3 TRBD2 TRBV5-1 TGCGCCAGCAGCACGGTTAGCGGGAGGGCTGGCACAGATACGCAGTATTTT CASSTVSGRAGTDTQYF
NA TRBJ2-2 NA TRBV25-1 TGTGCCAGTAAAGGGGAGGCAACCGGGGAGCTGTTTTTT CASKGEATGELFF